The 17 T cell receptor beta chains presented below share a single source sample, sequenced in a study of blood T cells in healthy people across ages. A J-beta primer mix and a sample-barcoded 5' primer were used in a second PCR of roughly 6 to 11 cycles. TCRdb redid the calling of the 5' RACE reads with MiXCR, one entry per CDR3 protein. Among about 1.5 million distinct CDR3 sequences, 42% were seen once, and the ten largest hold around 8%. Sequenced sample: blood. The receptors derive from a young woman in good health.

In this sample, this clonotype turned up a few times. This chain connects TRBV29-1 to TRBJ2-5; D may be TRBD1 or TRBD2 (6 bases each). The DNA end is a closer match to TRBJ2-7, so the J assignment may be wrong. From germline, CDR1 is SQVTM and CDR2 ANQGSEA. The CDR3 has 14 amino acids. Here the CDR3 DNA reads TGCAGCGTTGAAGGGGCACGGGGGCGCGACGAGCAGTACTTC. This gives the protein CSVEGARGRDEQYF.

The chain recombines TRBV27 with TRBJ1-5, with a possible D match to TRBD1 (5 bases). The CDR3 contains 15 residues. Looked up from germline, CDR1 is MNHEY and CDR2 is SMNVEV (reference sequence). Trimming removed 5 bases from V and 4 bases from J, with 15 bases in between. In DNA, the CDR3 is TGTGCCAGCAGTCCGGGCCAGGGATTTAATCAGCCCCAGCATTTT. This codes for CASSPGQGFNQPQHF.

The V call is TRBV12-3 or TRBV12-4, the J call TRBJ1-2; no reliable D call. The V end was cut by 6 bases, the J end by 3 bases, with 14 bases between. The CDR3 contains 14 residues. CDR3 nucleotides: TGTGCCAGCAGATTGGGCCGTATTTACTATGGCTACACCTTC. This sequence encodes CASRLGRIYYGYTF.

This clonotype has more than one count but fewer than ten. The chain employs TRBV12-3 or TRBV12-4 and TRBJ2-1, with D possibly TRBD1 on 7 matching bases. CDR3 length: 13 amino acids. Trimming stripped 10 bases from V and 6 bases from J, with 16 bases between. The CDR3 region has the DNA TGTGCCACCAGGGGGGCAGGGGCCAATGAGCAGTTCTTC. It translates to CATRGAGANEQFF.

In its sample, this clonotype was seen a few times. The chain links TRBV6-1 to TRBJ2-5; D remains unclear. Trimming took off 4 bases at V and 5 bases at J, with 8 bases between the two ends. Germline CDR1 reads MNHNS; CDR2 reads SASEGT. CDR3 length: 12 residues. The chain's CDR3 is CASSASDETQYF. The CDR3 DNA reads TGTGCCAGCAGTGCCTCTGATGAGACCCAGTACTTC.

The V and J genes are TRBV6-2 or TRBV6-3 and TRBJ2-4; 7 positions match TRBD2. The DNA end favors TRBJ2-7, so the J call may be wrong. From germline, CDR1 is MNHEY and CDR2 SVGEGT. The CDR3 is 15 amino acids. CDR3 residues: CASSYLAGVGNEQYF. CDR3 nucleotide sequence: TGTGCCAGCAGTTATCTCGCGGGAGTAGGCAACGAGCAGTACTTC.

The sample holds a few counts of this clonotype. This rearrangement joins TRBV14 to TRBJ2-5; D is unresolved. The CDR3 spans 13 residues. V was trimmed by 2 bases and J by 2 bases, leaving 6 bases between them. Germline CDR1 is SGHDN and CDR2 is FVKESK. The CDR3 is CASSQLAQETQYF. The CDR3 DNA is TGTGCCAGCAGCCAACTCGCACAAGAGACCCAGTACTTC.

CDR3 sequence (DNA): TGTGCCTGGAGTGACCAAGAGACCCAGTACTTC. It encodes CAWSDQETQYF. The rearrangement uses TRBV30 and TRBJ2-5; D not certain. CDR1 and CDR2 (germline): GTSNPN, SVGIG (reference sequence). The CDR3 runs 11 residues. V was clipped by 1 base and J by 0 bases, with 0 bases between them.

The rearrangement uses TRBV27 and TRBJ2-2; TRBD2 agrees at 9 bases. From germline, CDR1 is MNHEY and CDR2 SMNVEV (reference sequence). The CDR3 loop spans 16 amino acids. V shed 6 bases, J shed 4 bases, and the junction held 9 bases outside the gene matches. CDR3 region: CASRKGTSPITGELFF. The CDR3 DNA follows: TGTGCCAGCAGGAAGGGGACTAGCCCGATCACCGGGGAGCTGTTTTTT.

V usage is TRBV21-1 and J usage is TRBJ2-5; the D segment call TRBD2 is taken from the table without a DNA check. TRBV21-1 is an annotated pseudogene. This CDR3 contains 19 residues. The DNA for the CDR3 is TGTGCCAGCAGCAGCCTGACTTGGACTAGCGGGGAAAGGAAAGAGACCCAGTACTTC. It encodes CASSSLTWTSGERKETQYF.

V is TRBV20-1 and J is TRBJ2-7, with TRBD1 identical over 7 bases. The CDR3 runs 11 residues. Per the germline V gene, CDR1 is DFQATT and CDR2 is SNEGSKA (reference sequence). The CDR3 region has the DNA TGCAGCCTCCGGGACAGCTACGAGCAGTACTTC. As protein: CSLRDSYEQYF.

This clonotype has a handful of counts. The V and J genes are TRBV7-9 and TRBJ2-1, with 7 bases matching TRBD2. CDR1 SEHNR and CDR2 FQNEAQ come from the germline V gene (reference sequence). The J segment lost 5 bases and the V segment lost 3 bases, leaving 7 bases of the junction unmatched. CDR3 length: 15 residues. CDR3: CASSFPGGGHNEQFF. The CDR3, as DNA: TGTGCCAGCAGCTTTCCGGGAGGAGGCCACAATGAGCAGTTCTTC.

This clonotype was counted only a few times. Here the CDR3 reads CASSSLDSYGYTF. CDR3 nucleotides: TGCGCCAGCAGCTCCTTGGACAGCTATGGCTACACCTTC. The V and J genes are TRBV5-1 and TRBJ1-2, with a weak D call TRBD1 (6 bases). V was pared by 3 bases and J by 4 bases, with 10 bases between. The CDR3 sequence is 13 residues long. The V gene's germline CDR1 is SGHRS and CDR2 YFSETQ.

The gene calls are TRBV3-1 and TRBJ2-5; tentative D call: TRBD1 (7 bases). The germline V and J ends were trimmed by 1 base and 5 bases, with 14 bases remaining between them. CDR3 size: 15 residues. Germline V gene data show CDR1 as LGHDT and CDR2 as YNNKEL (reference sequence). The CDR3 loop reads CASSQVQGRWETQYF. In nucleotides, the CDR3 is TGTGCCAGCAGCCAAGTACAGGGGAGGTGGGAGACCCAGTACTTC.

The chain links TRBV4-1 to TRBJ1-1; D is undetermined. The germline V gene encodes CDR1 MGHRA and CDR2 YSYEKL. This CDR3 is 15 amino acids long. Trimming shortened V by 0 bases and J by 7 bases, and 15 bases separated the two germline ends. The CDR3 nucleotides read TGCGCCAGCAGCCAAGATTTGCCGTTGCCTCTTGAAGCTTTCTTT. Translating gives CASSQDLPLPLEAFF.

The chain employs TRBV6-6 and TRBJ1-2; weak D call: TRBD1 (5 bases). The length of the CDR3 is 14 residues. The germline V gene has CDR1 MNHNY and CDR2 SVGAGI (reference sequence). V was cut by 6 bases and J by 5 bases, with 16 bases left in between. In DNA form, the CDR3 reads TGTGCCAGCAGCTCTATCCGGGGGGAGTATGGCTACACCTTC. This encodes CASSSIRGEYGYTF.

The chain couples TRBV12-3 or TRBV12-4 to TRBJ2-3, with TRBD2 identical over 8 bases. V dropped 3 bases and J dropped 4; count of bases not matched to a gene: 9. This CDR3 is built from 16 residues. The CDR3 loop is CASSFWGRAGADTQYF. As DNA, the CDR3 is TGTGCCAGCAGTTTCTGGGGCAGAGCGGGGGCAGATACGCAGTATTTT.